A single sample is the source of the 22 T cell receptor beta chains below, sequenced in a study of shared clonotypes between healthy human individuals. Naive CD8 isolation took CD45RO-negative cells positively selected for CCR7 and excluded terminally differentiated effector memory CD45RA+ cells. Profiled with immunoSEQ multiplex PCR; TCRdb holds only in-frame clones, not every one. The data hold roughly 890,000 clones, with 85% to 95% observed a single time. What was sequenced was naive CD8+ T cells sorted from blood. These receptors all come from a man younger than 45 in good health.

Only a few counts were recorded for this clone. The chain has TRBV27 and TRBJ1-4; D is perhaps TRBD1 (5 bases). This CDR3 is built from 14 residues. CDR1 and CDR2 (germline): MNHEY, SMNVEV (reference sequence). V was cut by 2 bases and J by 6 bases, with 10 bases left in between. CDR3 in amino acids: CASSLQGWDEKLFF. The CDR3 nucleotides are TGTGCCAGCAGTTTACAGGGATGGGATGAAAAACTGTTTTTT.

J is TRBJ2-7 and V is TRBV11-2; no clear D gene. CDR1 and CDR2 from the germline V gene are SGHAT and FQNNGV. Trimming left V 6 bases short and J 5 bases short, with 17 bases between. CDR3 size: 14 residues. CDR3: CASRVPGQTHEQYF. CDR3 nucleotide sequence: TGTGCCAGCAGAGTACCGGGTCAAACCCACGAGCAGTACTTC.

The CDR3 region has the DNA TGTGCCAGCAGCACAGGGGAGTATGGGACTGAAGCTTTCTTT. Translated: CASSTGEYGTEAFF. J is TRBJ1-1 and V is TRBV5-6, with 7 bases aligning to TRBD1. V lost 4 bases to trimming and J lost 5 bases; unmatched junction nucleotides: 8. The CDR3 is made up of 14 amino acids. Germline-derived CDR1 and CDR2 are SGHDT and YYEEEE.

The V gene is TRBV7-6, the J gene TRBJ1-1; 7 bases map to TRBD1. Germline CDR1 SGHVS, CDR2 FNYEAQ. The trim removed 1 base at V and 0 bases at J, leaving 11 bases unmatched. The CDR3 totals 18 residues. CDR3 DNA: TGTGCCAGCAGCTTAGGTAGTAGTACAGGGGTACTGAACACTGAAGCTTTCTTT. As protein: CASSLGSSTGVLNTEAFF.

This clone was counted between two and nine times. This sequence joins TRBV2 and TRBJ1-5; 10 bases line up with TRBD1. V lost 6 bases to trimming and J lost 9 bases; unmatched junction nucleotides: 2. The CDR3 is 12 amino acids. Germline CDR1 is SNHLY and CDR2 is FYNNEI. DNA for the CDR3: TGTGCCAGCAGGGACAGGGGGGTGCCCCAGCATTTT. This gives the protein CASRDRGVPQHF.

The chain links TRBV5-4 to TRBJ2-5; no clear D. Germline V gene sequence: CDR1 SGHNT, CDR2 YYREEE (reference sequence). V was cut by 1 base and J by 2 bases, with 9 bases left in between. The CDR3 has 14 residues. The CDR3, as DNA: TGTGCCAGCAGCTTGTATAACCGTCAAGAGACCCAGTACTTC. Its translation is CASSLYNRQETQYF.

The J gene is TRBJ2-2, the V gene TRBV9; 8 positions match TRBD2. Trimming took 0 bases from V and 5 from J; bases not matched to a gene: 9. Germline CDR1 is SGDLS and CDR2 is YYNGEE. The CDR3 is made up of 17 amino acids. In DNA, the CDR3 is TGTGCCAGCAGCGTAGTCATTAGCGGGATTGGGACCGGGGAGCTGTTTTTT. Encoded protein: CASSVVISGIGTGELFF.

The chain uses TRBV7-8 and TRBJ2-3, with 8 bases fitting TRBD1. CDR1 is SGHVS, CDR2 FQNEAQ, per germline. CDR3 length: 14 amino acids. V was pared by 6 bases and J by 2 bases, with 4 bases of the junction left unmatched. This chain's CDR3 is CASSSQGATDTQYF. The CDR3 DNA reads TGTGCCAGCAGTAGTCAGGGGGCCACAGATACGCAGTATTTT.

This clone was found once. The gene calls are TRBV9 and TRBJ2-3; 7 positions agree with TRBD2. From germline, CDR1 is SGDLS and CDR2 YYNGEE. This CDR3 spans 16 amino acids. Trimming cost V 2 bases and J 7 bases; bases outside gene matches: 13. This CDR3 is CASSVGRTRPGNTQYF. The CDR3 DNA reads TGTGCCAGCAGCGTCGGAAGGACTAGGCCGGGGAATACGCAGTATTTT.

V and J are TRBV2 and TRBJ2-7, with D perhaps TRBD1 (5 bases). Trimming stripped 9 bases from V and 5 bases from J, with 14 bases between. The CDR3 spans 12 residues. Germline CDR1 is SNHLY and CDR2 is FYNNEI. CDR3 in amino acids: CASQGSRHEQYF. CDR3 DNA sequence: TGTGCCAGTCAGGGAAGTAGGCACGAGCAGTACTTC.

The chain combines TRBV10-1 with TRBJ2-7; D may be TRBD2 (5 bases). CDR3 length: 13 amino acids. Germline lookup yields CDR1 WNHNN and CDR2 SYGVQD (reference sequence). V was cut by 7 bases and J by 1 base, with 11 bases left in between. CDR3 protein: CASTRERSYEQYF. CDR3 coding DNA: TGCGCCAGCACGAGGGAGAGATCCTACGAGCAGTACTTC.

The J gene is TRBJ2-5, the V gene TRBV7-9, with TRBD1 matching over 10 bases. Germline CDR1 and CDR2: SEHNR and FQNEAQ (reference sequence). V gave up 3 bases and J gave up 2 bases; unmatched junction bases: 9. This CDR3 comprises 17 residues. The CDR3 reads CASSLISTGQGQETQYF. The DNA of the CDR3 is TGTGCCAGCAGCTTGATCAGTACGGGACAGGGGCAAGAGACCCAGTACTTC.

The chain joins TRBV7-8 to TRBJ1-2; no clear D. The germline gives CDR1 SGHVS, CDR2 FQNEAQ. V shed 1 base and J shed 4 bases, with 13 bases lying between them. This CDR3 comprises 15 residues. The CDR3 reads CASSLGGAAGYGYTF. The CDR3 DNA reads as TGTGCCAGCAGCTTAGGAGGCGCAGCTGGCTATGGCTACACCTTC. Full variable domain (missing parts from reference TRBV7-8 and TRBJ1-2): GAGVSQSPRYKVAKRGQDVALRCDPISGHVSLFWYQQALGQGPEFLTYFQNEAQLDKSGLPSDRFFAERPEGSVSTLKIQRTQQEDSAVYLCASSLGGAAGYGYTFGSGTRLTVV.

The chain uses TRBV27 and TRBJ2-3, with TRBD2 identical over 7 bases. Germline V gives CDR1 MNHEY, CDR2 SMNVEV (reference sequence). V was clipped by 0 bases and J by 4 bases; unmatched bases: 7. The length of the CDR3 is 16 residues. The CDR3: CASSLSSGGSADTQYF. The DNA for the CDR3 is TGTGCCAGCAGTTTATCGAGTGGCGGGAGCGCAGATACGCAGTATTTT.

The J gene is TRBJ2-5, the V gene TRBV6-6, with 9 bases matching TRBD2. The CDR3 has 16 amino acids. Germline values: CDR1 MNHNY, CDR2 SVGAGI (reference sequence). V gave up 6 bases and J gave up 1 base; unmatched junction bases: 9. The CDR3 nucleotides read TGTGCCAGCAGCCTTAGCGGGAGAGTTGTCCAAGAGACCCAGTACTTC. This codes for CASSLSGRVVQETQYF.

The gene calls are TRBV15 and TRBJ1-1; D call uncertain. Germline V gene data show CDR1 as LNHNV and CDR2 as YYDKDF (reference sequence). The CDR3 has 11 residues. V was cut by 9 bases and J by 0 bases, with 5 bases left in between. CDR3 bases: TGTGCCACTACGATGAACACTGAAGCTTTCTTT. Protein product: CATTMNTEAFF.

CDR3 region: CSVEDESGRIPYNEQFF. The CDR3 nucleotides are TGCAGCGTTGAAGATGAGAGCGGGAGGATTCCCTACAATGAGCAGTTCTTC. The V and J genes are TRBV29-1 and TRBJ2-1; 9 nucleotides agree with TRBD2. After removal of 0 bases from V and 2 bases from J, the junction contained 8 bases not matched to a gene. The length of the CDR3 is 17 residues. Germline V gives CDR1 SQVTM, CDR2 ANQGSEA.

The rearrangement joins TRBV6-5 to TRBJ1-1; no firm D call. CDR1 and CDR2 (germline): MNHEY, SVGAGI. The CDR3 extends over 14 amino acids. Trimming removed 0 bases from V and 2 bases from J, with 7 bases in between. CDR3 sequence reads: CASSYSPSNTEAFF. The CDR3 nucleotides are TGTGCCAGCAGTTACTCGCCGTCAAACACTGAAGCTTTCTTT.

The table lists this clone with a count of one. The chain is built from TRBV19 and TRBJ2-2, with no clear D. This CDR3 comprises 12 residues. The V gene lost 3 bases and the J gene lost 6 bases, with 5 bases spanning the gap. Looked up from germline, CDR1 is LNHDA and CDR2 is SQIVND (reference sequence). CDR3 residues: CASSILSGELFF. In DNA form, the CDR3 reads TGTGCCAGTAGTATTTTATCCGGGGAGCTGTTTTTT. The entire variable domain, with the rest obtained from reference TRBV19 and TRBJ2-2, is as follows: DGGITQSPKYLFRKEGQNVTLSCEQNLNHDAMYWYRQDPGQGLRLIYYSQIVNDFQKGDIAEGYSVSREKKESFPLTVTSAQKNPTAFYLCASSILSGELFFGEGSRLTVL.

The V call is TRBV2, the J call TRBJ2-5; 7 nucleotides match TRBD1. The CDR3 sequence is 18 residues long. The V and J ends lost 2 bases and 0 bases, in that order; junction bases with no gene match: 12. Germline CDR1 SNHLY, CDR2 FYNNEI. CDR3 sequence: CASSELEQGSGYQETQYF. The CDR3 DNA reads TGTGCCAGCAGTGAATTGGAACAGGGGTCCGGGTACCAAGAGACCCAGTACTTC.

The CDR3 DNA is TGTGCCAGCTCACCACCGCCCGGAGGAAATGAAAAACTGTTTTTT. Translating it yields CASSPPPGGNEKLFF. The rearrangement links TRBV18 to TRBJ1-4; D unresolved. Germline V gene data show CDR1 as KGHSH and CDR2 as LQKENI. This CDR3 is built from 15 residues. The V and J ends lost 0 bases and 5 bases respectively, with 10 bases between them.

The chain carries TRBV27 and TRBJ1-2; TRBD1 matches 12 bases. With V trimmed by 5 bases and J by 4 bases, 2 bases remained unmatched. The CDR3 covers 14 residues. In germline, CDR1 is MNHEY, CDR2 SMNVEV (reference sequence). The chain's CDR3 is CASSPGQGAYGYTF. CDR3 in DNA: TGTGCCAGCAGTCCGGGACAGGGGGCCTATGGCTACACCTTC.